This TCR beta chain appears in the sequencing data of a study of CD8 T cells in ankylosing spondylitis. Points from the study as a whole: It appeared that ankylosing spondylitis blood was characterized by a TCR beta motif of several highly homologous variants.

Per the germline V gene, CDR1 is DFQATT and CDR2 is SNEGSKA (reference sequence). The ends were cut back, 7 bases at V and 4 bases at J, with 14 bases in the middle. This CDR3 spans 12 amino acids. Many counts were recorded for this clonotype. What it binds is not known. Making use of molecular barcodes, quantitative 5'-RACE generated TCR beta libraries. TCRdb re-called the 5' RACE reads through MiXCR, storing one row per CDR3 protein. The top ten clones hold roughly 7.7% of a sample with 150,000 to 200,000 distinct CDR3 sequences, roughly 18% of them seen once. This chain joins TRBV20-1 and TRBJ2-7; D is perhaps TRBD2 (6 bases). Sequenced: blood, either unsorted or a sorted T cell fraction (not recorded which). This sequence was found in a male donor with ankylosing spondylitis or in good health (not recorded which). CDR3 in DNA: TGCAGTGTCCCCACTAGCAGTTACGAGCAGTACTTC. Its translation is CSVPTSSYEQYF.